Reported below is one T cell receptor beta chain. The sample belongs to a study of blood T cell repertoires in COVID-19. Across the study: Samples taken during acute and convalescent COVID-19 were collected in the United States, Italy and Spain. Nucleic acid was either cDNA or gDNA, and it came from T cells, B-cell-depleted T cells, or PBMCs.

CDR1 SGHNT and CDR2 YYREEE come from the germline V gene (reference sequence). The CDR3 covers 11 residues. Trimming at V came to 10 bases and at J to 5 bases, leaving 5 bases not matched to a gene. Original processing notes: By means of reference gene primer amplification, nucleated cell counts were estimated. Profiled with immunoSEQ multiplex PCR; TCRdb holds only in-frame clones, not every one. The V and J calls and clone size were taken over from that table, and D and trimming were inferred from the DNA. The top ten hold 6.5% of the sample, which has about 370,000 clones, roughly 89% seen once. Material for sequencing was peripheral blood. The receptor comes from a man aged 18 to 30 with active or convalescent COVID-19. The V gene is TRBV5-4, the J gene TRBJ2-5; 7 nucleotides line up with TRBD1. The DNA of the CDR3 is TGTGCCGGGAACAGGGGTGAGACCCAGTACTTC. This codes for CAGNRGETQYF.